The source of this TCR beta chain is a study of human T cells and chemical hapten exposure. The overall study: The patch tests put 0.01% DPC on the skin of the upper back and were read 6 days later. Minor pooled library volume differences mainly drove per-sample TCR yield variation. Study-wide results and limits: Counts of TCRs above 1 in 1000 frequency stayed unchanged with DPC sensitization. There was alopecia in the donors, so their immune response may differ from that of healthy people.

The time point was: pre-sensitization, week 0. As for treatment: therapeutic diphenylcyclopropenone sensitization with weekly scalp DPC. TCRdb reprocessed the RACE reads with MiXCR, giving one entry per CDR3 protein. The sample records roughly 250,000 distinct CDR3 sequences, about 8.6% being singletons. A word on this clonotype: The antigen is unknown.

From germline, CDR1 is SGHNT and CDR2 YYREEE (reference sequence). J lost 8 bases, V lost 1 base, and 2 bases had no gene match. CDR3 size: 13 residues. The receptor comes from a woman between 40 and 55 years old with alopecia areata. Some clones in this sample may be carry-over from other donors' samples. This chain joins TRBV5-4 and TRBJ2-1, with TRBD1 identical over 8 bases. Material: whole blood, obtained in connection with sensitization to the hapten diphenylcyclopropenone (DPC). The DNA for the CDR3 is TGTGCCAGCAGCTTGCAGGGGGCGGATGAGCAGTTCTTC. Translated, it gives CASSLQGADEQFF. The entire variable domain, with the rest obtained from reference TRBV5-4 and TRBJ2-1, is as follows: ETGVTQSPTHLIKTRGQQVTLRCSSQSGHNTVSWYQQALGQGPQFIFQYYREEENGRGNFPPRFSGLQFPNYSSELNVNALELDDSALYLCASSLQGADEQFFGPGTRLTVL.